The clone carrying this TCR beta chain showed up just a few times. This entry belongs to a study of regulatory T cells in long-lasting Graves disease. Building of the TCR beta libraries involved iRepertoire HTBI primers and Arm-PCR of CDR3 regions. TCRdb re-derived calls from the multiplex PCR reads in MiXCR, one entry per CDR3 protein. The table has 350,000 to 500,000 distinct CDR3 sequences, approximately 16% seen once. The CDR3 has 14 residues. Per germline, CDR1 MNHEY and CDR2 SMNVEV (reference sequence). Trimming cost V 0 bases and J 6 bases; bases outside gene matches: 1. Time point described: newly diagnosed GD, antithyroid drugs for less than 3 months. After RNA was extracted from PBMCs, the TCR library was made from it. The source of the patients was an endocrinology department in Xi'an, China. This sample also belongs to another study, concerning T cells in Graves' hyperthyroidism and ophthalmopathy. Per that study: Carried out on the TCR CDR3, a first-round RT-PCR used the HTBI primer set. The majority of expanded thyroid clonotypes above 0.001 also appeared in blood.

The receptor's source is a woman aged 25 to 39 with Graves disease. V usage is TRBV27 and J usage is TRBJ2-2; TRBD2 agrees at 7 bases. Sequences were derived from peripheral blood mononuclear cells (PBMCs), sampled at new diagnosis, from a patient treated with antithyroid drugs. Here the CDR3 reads CASSLSGLPGELFF. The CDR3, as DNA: TGTGCCAGCAGTTTATCGGGACTACCCGGGGAGCTGTTTTTT.